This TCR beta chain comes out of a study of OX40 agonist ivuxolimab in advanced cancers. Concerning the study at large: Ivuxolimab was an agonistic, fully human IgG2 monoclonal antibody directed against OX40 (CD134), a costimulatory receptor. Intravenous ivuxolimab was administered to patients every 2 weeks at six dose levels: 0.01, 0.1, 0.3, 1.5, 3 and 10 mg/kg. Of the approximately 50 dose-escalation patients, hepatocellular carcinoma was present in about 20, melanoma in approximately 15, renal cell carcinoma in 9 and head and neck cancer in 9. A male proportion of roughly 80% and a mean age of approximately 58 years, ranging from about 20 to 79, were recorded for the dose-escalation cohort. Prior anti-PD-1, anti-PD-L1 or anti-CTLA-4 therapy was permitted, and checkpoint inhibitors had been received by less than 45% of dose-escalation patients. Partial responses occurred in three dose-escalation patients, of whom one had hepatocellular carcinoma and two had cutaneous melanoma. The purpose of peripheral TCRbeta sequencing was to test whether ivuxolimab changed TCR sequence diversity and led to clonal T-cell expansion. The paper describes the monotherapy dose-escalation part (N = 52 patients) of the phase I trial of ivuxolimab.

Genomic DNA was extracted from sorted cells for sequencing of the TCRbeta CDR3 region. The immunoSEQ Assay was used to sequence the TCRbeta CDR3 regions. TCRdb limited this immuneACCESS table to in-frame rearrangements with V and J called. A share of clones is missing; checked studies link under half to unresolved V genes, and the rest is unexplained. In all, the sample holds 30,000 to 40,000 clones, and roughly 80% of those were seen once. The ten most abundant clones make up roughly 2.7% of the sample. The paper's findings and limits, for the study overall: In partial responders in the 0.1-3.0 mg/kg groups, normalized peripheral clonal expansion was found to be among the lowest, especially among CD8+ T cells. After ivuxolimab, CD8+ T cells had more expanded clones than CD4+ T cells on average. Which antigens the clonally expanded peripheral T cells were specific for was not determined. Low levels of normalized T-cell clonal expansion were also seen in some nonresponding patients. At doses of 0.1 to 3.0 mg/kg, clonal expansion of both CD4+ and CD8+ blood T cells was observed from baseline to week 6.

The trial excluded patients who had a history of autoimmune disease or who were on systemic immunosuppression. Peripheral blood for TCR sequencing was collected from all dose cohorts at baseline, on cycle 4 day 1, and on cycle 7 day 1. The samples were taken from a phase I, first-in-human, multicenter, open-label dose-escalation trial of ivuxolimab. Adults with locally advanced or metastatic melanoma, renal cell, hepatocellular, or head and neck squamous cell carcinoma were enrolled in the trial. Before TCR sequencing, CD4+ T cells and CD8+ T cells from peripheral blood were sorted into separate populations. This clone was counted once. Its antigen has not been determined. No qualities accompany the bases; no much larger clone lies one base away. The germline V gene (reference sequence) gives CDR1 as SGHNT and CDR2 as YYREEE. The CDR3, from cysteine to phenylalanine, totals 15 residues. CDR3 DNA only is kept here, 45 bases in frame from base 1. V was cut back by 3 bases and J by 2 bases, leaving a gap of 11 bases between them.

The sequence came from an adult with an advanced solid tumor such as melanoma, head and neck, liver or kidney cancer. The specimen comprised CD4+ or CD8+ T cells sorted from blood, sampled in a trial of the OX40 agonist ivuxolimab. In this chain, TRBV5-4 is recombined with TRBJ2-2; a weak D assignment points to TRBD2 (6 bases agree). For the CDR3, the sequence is CASSSKTSNTGELFF. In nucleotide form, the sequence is TGTGCCAGCAGCTCTAAAACTAGCAACACCGGGGAGCTGTTTTTT.